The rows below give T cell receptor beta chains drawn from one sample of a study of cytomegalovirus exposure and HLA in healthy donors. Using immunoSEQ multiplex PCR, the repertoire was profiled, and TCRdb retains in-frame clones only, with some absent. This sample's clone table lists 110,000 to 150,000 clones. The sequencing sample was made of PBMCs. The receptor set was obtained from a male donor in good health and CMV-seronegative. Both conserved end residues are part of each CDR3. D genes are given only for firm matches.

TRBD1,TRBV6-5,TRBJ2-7,CASSLDRGKYEQYF
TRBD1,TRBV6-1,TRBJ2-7,CATDRAYEQYF
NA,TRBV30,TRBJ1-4,CACRGGSNEKLFF
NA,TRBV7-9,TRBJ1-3,CASSLMASGNTIYF
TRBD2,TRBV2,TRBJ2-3,CASRLAEKGDTQYF
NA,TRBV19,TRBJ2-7,CASSSQTPYEQYF
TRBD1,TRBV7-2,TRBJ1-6,CASSRTGTDHNSPLHF
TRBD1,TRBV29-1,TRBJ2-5,CSVGVGQNFQETQYF
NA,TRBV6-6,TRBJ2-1,CASTGRGRVINEQFF
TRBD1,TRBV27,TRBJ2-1,CASTPGTGGDNEQFF
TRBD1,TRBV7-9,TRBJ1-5,CASSYAGGNQPQHF
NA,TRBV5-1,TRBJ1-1,CASSLGGHGTEAFF
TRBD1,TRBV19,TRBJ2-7,CASSLRTGEYEQYF
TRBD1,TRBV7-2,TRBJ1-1,CASSSTGGWNTEAFF
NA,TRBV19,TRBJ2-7,CASSIYQRGTLEQYF
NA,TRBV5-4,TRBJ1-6,CASSLGGGGYNSPLHF
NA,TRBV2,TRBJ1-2,CASSEITNYGYTF
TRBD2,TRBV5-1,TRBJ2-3,CASSFGGRADTQYF
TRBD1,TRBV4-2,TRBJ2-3,CASSQDRDRGRSDTQYF
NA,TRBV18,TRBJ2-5,CASSPTYQETQYF
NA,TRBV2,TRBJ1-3,CASNPVSGNTIYF
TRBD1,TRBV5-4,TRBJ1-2,CASSWGQGLEGYTF
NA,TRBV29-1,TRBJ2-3,CSVGRGSMVGTQYF
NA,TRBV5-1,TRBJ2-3,CASIPGLLSVSTDTQYF
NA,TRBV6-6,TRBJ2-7,CASSTGTQSLWEQYF
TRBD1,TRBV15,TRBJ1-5,CATSWTGLNQPQHF
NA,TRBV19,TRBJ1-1,CASGGGIAFF
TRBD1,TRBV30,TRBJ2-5,CAIRQGWETQYF
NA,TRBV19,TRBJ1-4,CASSYGSNGEKLFF
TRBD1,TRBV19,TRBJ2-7,CASSIGTGSSYEQYF
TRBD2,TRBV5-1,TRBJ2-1,CASSSSLAGVGEQFF
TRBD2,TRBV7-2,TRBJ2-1,CASSPIAGGLGFF
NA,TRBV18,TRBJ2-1,CASSPSTTGSNEQFF
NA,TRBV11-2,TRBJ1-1,CASSFGRVLGNTEAFF
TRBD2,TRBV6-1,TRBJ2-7,CASSERGWASGGAYEQYF
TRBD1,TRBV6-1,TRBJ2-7,CASRRTGGSYEQYF
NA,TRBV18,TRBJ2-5,CASKLSTGHETQYF
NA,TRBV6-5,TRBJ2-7,CASSPGYGYEQYF
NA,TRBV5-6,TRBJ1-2,CASSLGEGTLPNYGYTF
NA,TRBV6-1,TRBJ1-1,CASSEVQGTVEAFF
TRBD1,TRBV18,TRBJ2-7,CASSGTGPSYEQYF
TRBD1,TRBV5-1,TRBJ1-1,CASSKNRGTGTEAFF
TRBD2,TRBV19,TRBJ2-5,CASSSPPTGGTQYF
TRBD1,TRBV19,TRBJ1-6,CASSRMIGTGPNSPLHF
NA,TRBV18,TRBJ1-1,CASSPYQGPEAFF
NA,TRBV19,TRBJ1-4,CASSNKGVRKIHEKLFF
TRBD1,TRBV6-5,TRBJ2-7,CASSPDRASSYEQYF
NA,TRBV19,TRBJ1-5,CASSGPAEGQPQHF
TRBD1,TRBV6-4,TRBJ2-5,CASPIDTDRGQQETQYF
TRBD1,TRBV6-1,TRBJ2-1,CASSELGDRHRALYNEQFF
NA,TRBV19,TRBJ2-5,CASSMVGGETQYF
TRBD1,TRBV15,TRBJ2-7,CATSKDRRLEQYF
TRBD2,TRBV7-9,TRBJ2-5,CASSLAGAGETQYF
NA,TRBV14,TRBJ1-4,CASSQVQAGQGKLFF